One sample yielded the 9 T cell receptor beta chains listed below, sequenced in a study of spatial heterogeneity in lung cancer. MiXCR, applied by TCRdb to the 5' RACE reads, yields one record per CDR3 protein. The sample gives roughly 60,000 distinct CDR3 sequences, roughly 7.9% of which show up once; more than 12% is in the top ten. Specified time point: sample taken at primary tumor resection. Unsorted whole RNA from tumor, nontumor lung or frozen PBMC underwent sequencing. Sample: PBMCs, taken at surgery. These TCRs come from a female donor with early-stage non-small cell lung cancer.

The chain carries TRBV20-1 and TRBJ2-7, with D perhaps matching TRBD1 (5 bases). Trimming stripped 3 bases from V and 3 bases from J, with 6 bases between. CDR1 DFQATT and CDR2 SNEGSKA come from the germline V gene (reference sequence). The CDR3 has 11 amino acids. The CDR3 coding sequence is TGCAGTGCTAGGGACAACTACGAGCAGTACGTC. Translation gives CSARDNYEQYV.

Sample share makes this clonotype medium-sized. This chain links TRBV7-9 with TRBJ2-4, with 7 bases aligning to TRBD1. V lost 5 bases to trimming and J lost 0 bases; unmatched junction nucleotides: 4. Per the germline V gene, CDR1 is SEHNR and CDR2 is FQNEAQ (reference sequence). The CDR3 spans 15 residues. CDR3 in DNA: TGTGCCAGCAGCCCCGACAGGGTAGCCAAAAACATTCAGTACTTC. This gives the protein CASSPDRVAKNIQYF.

This clonotype was recorded many times. The chain combines TRBV6-5 with TRBJ2-2; D unresolved. This CDR3 spans 15 amino acids. Per germline, CDR1 MNHEY and CDR2 SVGAGI. The V end lost 4 bases, the J end lost 0 bases, and 9 bases lay between the germline ends. CDR3 residues: CASSSGRPNTGELFF. The CDR3 nucleotides are TGTGCCAGCAGTTCGGGCAGGCCGAACACCGGGGAGCTGTTTTTT.

A note on this clonotype: This could be a read error, since a much larger clone is one nucleotide away. The chain employs TRBV7-9 and TRBJ2-2, with 10 bases that match TRBD1. The CDR3 consists of 15 residues. Looked up from germline, CDR1 is SEHNR and CDR2 is FQNEAQ (reference sequence). The CDR3: CVSSRDRGDTGELFF. CDR3 nucleotides: TGTGTCAGCAGCCGGGACAGGGGAGACACCGGGGAGCTGTTTTTT.

In this sample, this clonotype turned up a few times. J is TRBJ1-6 and V is TRBV12-3 or TRBV12-4; perhaps TRBD1 as D (5 bases). V gave up 4 bases and J gave up 5 bases, with 12 bases separating them. CDR3 length: 15 amino acids. In nucleotides, the CDR3 is TGTGCCAGCAGTTCTCTAAGGGGCGATAATTCACCCCTCCACTTT. Protein sequence: CASSSLRGDNSPLHF.

The sample holds a few counts of this clonotype. The chain couples TRBV5-6 to TRBJ2-1; D is uncertain. Germline CDR1 reads SGHDT; CDR2 reads YYEEEE. The CDR3 runs 15 residues. Trimming took 4 bases from V and 0 from J, leaving 11 bases between them. This chain's CDR3 is CASSRLLSSYNEQFF. CDR3 nucleotides: TGTGCCAGCAGCCGCTTGTTAAGCTCCTACAATGAGCAGTTCTTC.

The chain uses TRBV28 and TRBJ2-3; TRBD2 agrees at 9 bases. Germline CDR1 is MDHEN and CDR2 is SYDVKM. The CDR3 is 16 residues long. J was trimmed by 3 bases and V by 6 bases; bases with no gene match: 10. CDR3 nucleotides: TGTGCCAGCAGCTCCCCCTCTAGCGGGACGACAGATACGCAGTATTTT. Amino acids: CASSSPSSGTTDTQYF.

This clonotype is medium-sized within its sample. The J gene is TRBJ1-1, the V gene TRBV2; no firm D call. V shed 7 bases and J shed 1 base, with 7 bases lying between them. The V gene's germline CDR1 is SNHLY and CDR2 FYNNEI. The CDR3 spans 12 residues. The CDR3, as DNA: TGTGCCAGCATCCCCACGAACACTGAAGCTTTCTTT. Translating gives CASIPTNTEAFF.

This clonotype was found many times. The chain combines TRBV28 with TRBJ2-2; possible D gene TRBD1, 6 bases. The CDR3 length is 19 residues. Per germline, CDR1 MDHEN and CDR2 SYDVKM. Trimming took 6 bases from V and 4 from J, leaving 27 bases between them. The DNA of the CDR3 is TGTGCCAGCAGCTACGCCGGAGCAGGTCAAGGGGGAAGCACCGGGGAGCTGTTTTTT. This translates into CASSYAGAGQGGSTGELFF.